This TCR beta chain was captured in a study of T cell repertoires in cytomegalovirus infection. Study context: Matching HLA type, along with CMV infection, was indicated by public TCR beta signatures.

TCRdb fed the reads into MiXCR, producing one record per CDR3 protein. The sample has around 430,000 distinct CDR3 sequences; 40% to 50% are singletons. Comment on this clonotype: Its target is not known.

Sample: cultured PBMCs, taken from culture after CMV antigen stimulation. The receptor comes from a human donor in good health (CMV status not recorded). Some clones in this sample may be carry-over from other donors' samples.

The CDR3 nucleotides read TGTGCCAGCAGCCGCGGCCTACCACCGGCGGACACTGAAGCTTTCTTT. Translation: CASSRGLPPADTEAFF. This sequence joins TRBV6-5 and TRBJ1-1; D is uncertain. The CDR3 is 16 amino acids. Germline V gives CDR1 MNHEY, CDR2 SVGAGI. The V end was cut by 6 bases, the J end by 3 bases, with 20 bases between.